The 30 T cell receptor beta chains in this list originate from one sample, sequenced in a study of graft-versus-host responses after intestinal transplantation (dated by TCRdb to the early 2020s). Receptor libraries were prepared by the immunoSEQ multiplex PCR assay. Held by TCRdb, this immuneACCESS table contains in-frame sequences only and omits some clones. Under half of the omission traces to an unresolved V gene where checked; the cause of the rest is unknown. The sample table lists approximately 16,000 clones, approximately 61% of them with a count of one. The leading ten clones occupy 9% of the sample. Intraepithelial and lamina propria lymphocytes were isolated from graft specimens using dithiothreitol, EDTA incubations and collagenase D digestion. The source material was ileum tissue, sampled less than 700 days after intestinal transplantation. The receptors stem from a human patient who received an intestinal transplant, so some T cells may come from the graft donor.

This clone has just one count. The chain links TRBV7-9 to TRBJ1-2; D may be TRBD1 (6 bases). Germline loops: CDR1 SEHNR, CDR2 FQNEAQ (reference sequence). Trimming left V 1 base short and J 3 bases short, with 12 bases between. This CDR3 comprises 15 residues. CDR3 protein: CASSLGGGNHYGYTF. CDR3 bases: TGTGCCAGCAGCTTAGGGGGGGGCAACCACTATGGCTACACCTTC.

The chain uses TRBV6-4 and TRBJ1-1; D unclear. V lost 0 bases, J lost 2 bases, and 4 bases lay in between. Germline V gene sequence: CDR1 MRHNA, CDR2 SNTAGT. The CDR3 contains 13 residues. CDR3 DNA: TGTGCCAGCAGTGACTCACAAAACACTGAAGCTTTCTTT. This encodes CASSDSQNTEAFF.

The chain couples TRBV30 to TRBJ1-2, with no clear D. The V end was cut by 2 bases, the J end by 4 bases, with 8 bases between. This CDR3 is built from 12 residues. Germline values: CDR1 GTSNPN, CDR2 SVGIG (reference sequence). The CDR3 loop reads CAWSHRAYGYTF. As DNA, the CDR3 is TGTGCCTGGAGTCACAGAGCCTATGGCTACACCTTC.

This clone was seen a few times. V and J are TRBV30 and TRBJ2-5, with TRBD2 matching over 9 bases. Unmatched junction bases numbered 7, after V lost 2 bases and J lost 3 bases. The CDR3 sequence is 15 residues long. The V gene's germline CDR1 is GTSNPN and CDR2 SVGIG (reference sequence). This chain's CDR3 is CAWSLRGGLEETQYF. The CDR3 DNA reads as TGTGCCTGGAGTTTGCGGGGGGGACTTGAAGAGACCCAGTACTTC.

The chain joins TRBV7-2 to TRBJ1-1; no definite D call. This CDR3 is 13 amino acids long. V was trimmed by 2 bases and J by 1 base, leaving 5 bases between them. Germline CDR1 reads SGHTA; CDR2 reads FQGNSA. The CDR3 loop reads CASSLRQNTEAFF. The DNA for the CDR3 is TGTGCCAGCAGCTTAAGACAGAACACTGAAGCTTTCTTT.

The chain couples TRBV19 to TRBJ1-5; the D gene is possibly TRBD1 (6 bases). Germline V gene data show CDR1 as LNHDA and CDR2 as SQIVND (reference sequence). CDR3 length: 13 amino acids. Trimming cost V 3 bases and J 7 bases, with 10 bases left between them. This CDR3 is CASSMGGGQPQHF. CDR3 bases: TGTGCCAGTAGTATGGGAGGGGGACAGCCCCAGCATTTT.

This clone was seen more than once but under ten times. The rearrangement links TRBV11-3 to TRBJ2-5; D is perhaps TRBD2 (6 bases). The CDR3 runs 10 residues. Germline CDR1 SGHNT, CDR2 YENEEA. The V end was cut by 8 bases, the J end by 5 bases, with 6 bases between. DNA for the CDR3: TGTGCCAGCGCGGGGGAGACCCAGTACTTC. This translates into CASAGETQYF.

The gene calls are TRBV7-9 and TRBJ2-5; D is ambiguous. Germline CDR1 SEHNR, CDR2 FQNEAQ (reference sequence). The CDR3 contains 13 residues. V was shortened by 1 base and J by 2 bases, with 5 bases between the two germline ends. CDR3 in amino acids: CASSLDRQETQYF. The CDR3 coding sequence is TGTGCCAGCAGCTTAGACAGACAAGAGACCCAGTACTTC.

V gene TRBV30 combines with J gene TRBJ2-3, with 7 bases fitting TRBD2. The CDR3 runs 13 residues. CDR1 GTSNPN and CDR2 SVGIG come from the germline V gene (reference sequence). The trim removed 2 bases at V and 1 base at J, leaving 0 bases unmatched. CDR3 region: CAWSRGGTDTQYF. Written as DNA, the CDR3 is TGTGCCTGGAGTCGGGGGGGCACAGATACGCAGTATTTT. The full variable domain, completed using reference TRBV30 and TRBJ2-3, is SQTIHQWPATLVQPVGSPLSLECTVEGTSNPNLYWYRQAAGRGLQLLFYSVGIGQISSEVPQNLSASRPQDRQFILSSKKLLLSDSGFYLCAWSRGGTDTQYFGPGTRLTVL.

The V and J genes are TRBV10-3 and TRBJ2-5; weak D call: TRBD1 (6 bases). Germline V gene sequence: CDR1 ENHRY, CDR2 SYGVKD. The V gene lost 4 bases and the J gene lost 0 bases, with 9 bases spanning the gap. CDR3 length: 14 amino acids. The CDR3 sequence: CAISVWDNQETQYF. The CDR3 bases are TGTGCCATCAGTGTTTGGGACAACCAAGAGACCCAGTACTTC.

This chain links TRBV7-7 with TRBJ2-3; 11 bases match TRBD2. The CDR3 has 15 residues. Germline trimming cut 1 base from V and 4 bases from J; bases unmatched to any gene: 1. CDR1 is SSHAT and CDR2 is FNYEAQ in the germline V gene (reference sequence). The CDR3 DNA reads as TGTGCCAGCAGCTTAGGACTAGCGGGGTCAGATACGCAGTATTTT. Protein: CASSLGLAGSDTQYF. The full variable domain, its missing parts supplied by reference TRBV7-7 and TRBJ2-3, is GAGVSQSPRYKVTKRGQDVTLRCDPISSHATLYWYQQALGQGPEFLTYFNYEAQPDKSGLPSDRFSAERPEGSISTLTIQRTEQRDSAMYRCASSLGLAGSDTQYFGPGTRLTVL.

This clone was observed a few times. This chain joins TRBV7-8 and TRBJ2-1; tentative D call: TRBD1 (5 bases). The CDR3 is made up of 14 amino acids. V lost 2 bases to trimming and J lost 2 bases, with 7 bases between them. Germline V gene sequence: CDR1 SGHVS, CDR2 FQNEAQ. The CDR3 loop reads CASSLTDTYNEQFF. As DNA, the CDR3 is TGTGCCAGCAGCTTAACGGACACCTACAATGAGCAGTTCTTC.

The V call is TRBV5-1, the J call TRBJ1-1; TRBD1 might be the D (5 bases). Germline values: CDR1 SGHRS, CDR2 YFSETQ. V was pared by 3 bases and J by 3 bases, with 9 bases between. The CDR3 covers 13 residues. CDR3 region: CASSWGGDTEAFF. CDR3 sequence (DNA): TGCGCCAGCAGCTGGGGCGGGGACACTGAAGCTTTCTTT.

This rearrangement joins TRBV5-1 to TRBJ1-4; D may be TRBD1 (5 bases). Germline assignment: CDR1 SGHRS and CDR2 YFSETQ. CDR3 length: 18 residues. Trimming left V 4 bases short and J 4 bases short, with 23 bases between. Written as DNA, the CDR3 is TGCGCCAGCAGCACCTCCGACAGTAGCACATTCAATAATGAAAAACTGTTTTTT. This sequence encodes CASSTSDSSTFNNEKLFF.

Only a few counts were recorded for this clone. The chain combines TRBV5-4 with TRBJ2-2; 15 bases are shared with TRBD2. J lost 1 base, V lost 4 bases, and 2 bases had no gene match. This CDR3 has 17 amino acids. CDR1 is SGHNT, CDR2 YYREEE, per germline (reference sequence). CDR3 nucleotides: TGTGCCAGCAGCAGGACTAGCGGGGGGGTGAACACCGGGGAGCTGTTTTTT. This gives the protein CASSRTSGGVNTGELFF.

The V call is TRBV6-5, the J call TRBJ1-1, with D tentatively TRBD1 (5 bases). The CDR3 runs to 13 residues. Trimming removed 2 bases from V and 9 bases from J, with 13 bases in between. Germline loops: CDR1 MNHEY, CDR2 SVGAGI. CDR3 sequence: CASSYVQASKAFF. In DNA, the CDR3 is TGTGCCAGCAGTTACGTACAGGCCTCCAAAGCTTTCTTT.

This clone turned up a few times. The chain couples TRBV7-9 to TRBJ2-3; 8 bases are a match to TRBD1. Germline CDR1 SEHNR, CDR2 FQNEAQ (reference sequence). This CDR3 contains 16 residues. The V gene end was trimmed by 5 bases and the J gene end by 4 bases; junction bases not matched to a gene: 11. As DNA, the CDR3 is TGTGCCAGCAGCCAACAAGTGCAGGGGGCCGCAGATACGCAGTATTTT. Protein product: CASSQQVQGAADTQYF.

This clone was counted once. The rearrangement uses TRBV5-4 and TRBJ2-5, with TRBD2 matching over 16 bases. The CDR3 consists of 17 residues. The junction had 8 bases not matched to a gene; V was cut back by 4 bases and J by 5 bases. Per germline, CDR1 SGHNT and CDR2 YYREEE (reference sequence). CDR3 sequence (DNA): TGTGCCAGCAGCCGTGGGACTAGCGGGGGGGCTCAGGAGACCCAGTACTTC. Its translation is CASSRGTSGGAQETQYF.

This clone has only a few counts. The chain carries TRBV27 and TRBJ2-2; TRBD2 agrees at 13 bases. J lost 0 bases, V lost 7 bases, and 5 bases had no gene match. The CDR3 has 17 residues. The germline V gene encodes CDR1 MNHEY and CDR2 SMNVEV (reference sequence). The CDR3 region is CASTLTSGGPNTGELFF. The CDR3 nucleotides read TGTGCCAGCACCTTGACTAGCGGGGGGCCGAACACCGGGGAGCTGTTTTTT.

A few counts support this clone. Other DNA sequences within the sample encode an identical CDR3. The rearrangement joins TRBV11-2 to TRBJ2-7, with TRBD2 identical over 10 bases. Germline V gene lookup returns CDR1 SGHAT and CDR2 FQNNGV. The CDR3 has 15 residues. V dropped 1 base and J dropped 3; count of bases not matched to a gene: 3. The CDR3 reads CASSLVGLADYEQYF. CDR3 in DNA: TGTGCCAGCAGCTTAGTCGGACTAGCGGACTACGAGCAGTACTTC.

The chain is built from TRBV27 and TRBJ1-2; the match to TRBD1 covers 9 bases. After removal of 5 bases from V and 1 base from J, the junction contained 5 bases not matched to a gene. There are 15 residues in the CDR3. Germline-derived CDR1 and CDR2 are MNHEY and SMNVEV (reference sequence). CDR3 amino acids: CASSVGTGSNYGYTF. The CDR3 DNA reads TGTGCCAGCAGTGTAGGGACAGGGAGTAACTATGGCTACACCTTC.

This clone was detected only a few times. The chain recombines TRBV12-5 with TRBJ2-3; D gene unclear. Germline CDR1 LGHNT, CDR2 FRNRAP. V lost 5 bases and J 6 bases, leaving 9 bases between the germline ends. This CDR3 spans 12 amino acids. Here the CDR3 DNA reads TGTGCTAGTGGTCCGGCGGAGGATACGCAGTATTTT. Protein: CASGPAEDTQYF.

The chain combines TRBV19 with TRBJ2-4; TRBD2 agrees at 11 bases. The CDR3 runs 15 residues. Per the germline V gene, CDR1 is LNHDA and CDR2 is SQIVND (reference sequence). V lost 7 bases, J lost 3 bases, and 5 bases stayed unmatched. This CDR3 is CASTLAGGYKNIQYF. CDR3 in DNA: TGTGCCAGTACGCTAGCGGGGGGTTACAAAAACATTCAGTACTTC.

V and J are TRBV10-2 and TRBJ2-3, with a possible D match to TRBD2 (7 bases). Germline CDR1 and CDR2: WSHSY and SAAADI. V was pared by 6 bases and J by 2 bases, with 12 bases between. The CDR3 has 14 amino acids. This CDR3 reads CASRTRGATDTQYF. The CDR3 DNA sequence: TGCGCCAGCAGGACCCGGGGGGCCACAGATACGCAGTATTTT.

This chain uses TRBV30 with TRBJ1-2; no definite D call. The CDR3 consists of 14 residues. V lost 2 bases and J lost 2, with 12 bases in between. The germline gives CDR1 GTSNPN, CDR2 SVGIG (reference sequence). CDR3 sequence: CAWSTAARNYGYTF. CDR3 nucleotides: TGTGCCTGGAGTACAGCAGCTCGGAACTATGGCTACACCTTC.

The gene calls are TRBV7-6 and TRBJ2-1; D call uncertain. CDR3 length: 14 amino acids. Deletions cut 0 bases from V and 2 bases from J, with 5 bases between. Per germline, CDR1 SGHVS and CDR2 FNYEAQ. The chain's CDR3 is CASSLAGTYNEQFF. The CDR3 region has the DNA TGTGCCAGCAGCTTAGCGGGCACCTACAATGAGCAGTTCTTC.

The chain uses TRBV15 and TRBJ1-1, with a possible D match to TRBD1 (5 bases). Germline assignment: CDR1 LNHNV and CDR2 YYDKDF (reference sequence). The CDR3 runs 13 residues. V was shortened by 7 bases and J by 0 bases, with 9 bases between the two germline ends. CDR3 sequence: CATKGAVNTEAFF. In DNA, the CDR3 is TGTGCCACCAAAGGGGCCGTGAACACTGAAGCTTTCTTT.

CDR3 sequence (DNA): TGTGCCAGTAGTATTGGGGGGGACGCCCGTAACTATGGCTACACCTTC. Its protein is CASSIGGDARNYGYTF. V gene TRBV19 combines with J gene TRBJ1-2; perhaps TRBD1 as D (5 bases). Germline loops: CDR1 LNHDA, CDR2 SQIVND (reference sequence). The CDR3 extends over 16 amino acids. Trimming shortened V by 3 bases and J by 1 base, and 15 bases separated the two germline ends.

This clone was found once. This rearrangement joins TRBV19 to TRBJ1-2; D is perhaps TRBD1 (5 bases). The length of the CDR3 is 14 residues. From germline, CDR1 is LNHDA and CDR2 SQIVND (reference sequence). Trimming left V 1 base short and J 8 bases short, with 14 bases between. This CDR3 reads CASSIGSQGGGYTF. CDR3 bases: TGTGCCAGTAGTATAGGATCGCAGGGTGGCGGCTACACCTTC.

The rearrangement uses TRBV27 and TRBJ2-2; possibly TRBD1 for D (6 bases). This CDR3 is 16 amino acids long. Trimming stripped 2 bases from V and 0 bases from J, with 10 bases between. Germline V lookup: CDR1 MNHEY, CDR2 SMNVEV (reference sequence). CDR3: CASSLRGTTNTGELFF. The CDR3 DNA sequence: TGTGCCAGCAGTTTAAGAGGGACAACGAACACCGGGGAGCTGTTTTTT.